This T cell receptor (beta chain) was identified during a study of T-cell reconstitution after alpha-beta-depleted transplantation in children. To note about this clonotype: Antigen specificity is unknown.

The germline gives CDR1 DFQATT, CDR2 SNEGSKA (reference sequence). The CDR3 has 14 amino acids. V was pared by 4 bases and J by 6 bases, with 9 bases of the junction left unmatched. Overall study findings and caveats: Surviving recipient T cells and intrathymic progenitors accounted for some patients' high TCRbeta diversity at day 60. Roughly two months post-transplant, alpha-beta T cells reportedly originated from several hundred graft clones that had expanded. Counts and diversity of T cells one year after transplant came mostly from newly produced T cells.

This sample's TCRbeta library carried unique molecular identifier barcodes. In TCRdb, the PCR reads were re-called with MiXCR into one record per CDR3 protein. The sample lists 250,000 or so distinct CDR3 sequences, 20% to 30% occurring once. This specimen consisted of PBMCs, mostly from graft donor cells, obtained 360 days after TCRalphabeta/CD19-depleted stem cell transplant. The origin of this receptor is a female patient aged 2 to 10 who had a stem cell transplant for congenital amegakaryocytic thrombocytopenia, so the T cells may come from the graft donor. The rearrangement joins TRBV20-1 to TRBJ2-1; 7 bases are a match to TRBD2. The CDR3 DNA reads as TGCAGTGCTATGGGGGGAGGGCCTTTCAATGAGCAGTTCTTC. This codes for CSAMGGGPFNEQFF.